The 10 T cell receptor beta chains in this list originate from one sample, sequenced in a study of blood T cell repertoires in COVID-19. Profiled with immunoSEQ multiplex PCR; TCRdb holds only in-frame clones, not every one. The table shows 230,000 or so clones, with about 88% occurring only once. Specimen: peripheral blood. These receptors originate from a woman aged 35 to 49 who had recovered from COVID-19.

In DNA, the CDR3 is TGTGCCAGCAGTCAGGGGGATTTTAACACTGAAGCTTTCTTT. Its translation: CASSQGDFNTEAFF. The chain couples TRBV28 to TRBJ1-1; TRBD1 matches 7 bases. Germline V gene lookup returns CDR1 MDHEN and CDR2 SYDVKM. J lost 2 bases, V lost 5 bases, and 5 bases had no gene match. The CDR3 covers 14 residues.

V gene TRBV6-1 combines with J gene TRBJ2-3; a weak D match, TRBD1 (5 bases). There are 19 residues in the CDR3. The V end was cut by 3 bases, the J end by 7 bases, with 29 bases between. Germline CDR1 MNHNS, CDR2 SASEGT. The CDR3 is CASSEEGAKSYPGANTQYF. CDR3 bases: TGTGCCAGCAGTGAGGAAGGGGCCAAATCTTATCCTGGTGCAAATACGCAGTATTTT.

The CDR3 here is CASSLFGLAVYNEQFF. CDR3 nucleotide sequence: TGTGCCAGCAGTTTATTCGGACTAGCAGTCTACAATGAGCAGTTCTTC. The chain joins TRBV28 to TRBJ2-1; TRBD2 matches 8 bases. V lost 1 base and J lost 3; bases outside the gene matches: 5. CDR3 size: 16 residues. Germline CDR1 MDHEN, CDR2 SYDVKM.

The chain combines TRBV6-5 with TRBJ2-5, with 9 bases identical to TRBD1. CDR3 length: 12 residues. After removal of 10 bases from V and 3 bases from J, the junction contained 3 bases not matched to a gene. Germline loops: CDR1 MNHEY, CDR2 SVGAGI. CDR3 nucleotide sequence: TGTGCCACTCGGGACAGGGAAGAGACCCAGTACTTC. Translating it yields CATRDREETQYF.

The chain combines TRBV7-9 with TRBJ2-3; weak D call: TRBD1 (5 bases). Germline V gene lookup returns CDR1 SEHNR and CDR2 FQNEAQ (reference sequence). Trimming stripped 1 base from V and 1 base from J, with 9 bases between. This CDR3 comprises 15 residues. The CDR3 nucleotides read TGTGCCAGCAGCTTAGTCACAGGAGGCACAGATACGCAGTATTTT. Its protein is CASSLVTGGTDTQYF.

This chain joins TRBV3-1 (or the pseudogene TRBV3-2) and TRBJ1-1, with 8 nucleotides matching TRBD1. CDR3 length: 14 amino acids. Germline CDR1 reads LGHDT; CDR2 reads YNNKEL (reference sequence). Germline trimming cut 6 bases from V and 7 bases from J; bases unmatched to any gene: 10. This chain's CDR3 is CASRRTGLGVEAFF. CDR3 in DNA: TGTGCCAGCAGGCGGACAGGGTTGGGGGTTGAAGCTTTCTTT.

The V gene is TRBV25-1, the J gene TRBJ2-5; 9 bases fit TRBD2. This CDR3 contains 16 residues. The trim removed 4 bases at V and 2 bases at J, leaving 8 bases unmatched. Germline-derived CDR1 and CDR2 are MGHDK and SYGVNS. CDR3 residues: CASSAVAGGRQETQYF. CDR3 DNA: TGTGCCAGCAGTGCAGTGGCGGGAGGGCGACAAGAGACCCAGTACTTC.

This chain uses TRBV9 with TRBJ2-3; D remains unclear. V lost 2 bases and J lost 0, with 13 bases in between. The germline gives CDR1 SGDLS, CDR2 YYNGEE. This CDR3 is built from 16 residues. CDR3: CASSVDRGTSTDTQYF. CDR3 coding DNA: TGTGCCAGCAGCGTTGACCGCGGCACTAGCACAGATACGCAGTATTTT.

This clone was observed a handful of times. This chain connects TRBV28 to TRBJ2-7, with TRBD2 matching over 10 bases. Germline assignment: CDR1 MDHEN and CDR2 SYDVKM. V trimming: 7 bases; J trimming: 4 bases; junction bases outside the gene matches: 16. The CDR3 totals 17 residues. The CDR3 DNA follows: TGTGCCAGCATGCGGAGCAGGCTAGCGGGAGAAAGGTACGAGCAGTACGTC. This gives the protein CASMRSRLAGERYEQYV.

This chain joins TRBV6-1 and TRBJ1-1, with D perhaps TRBD1 (5 bases). Germline-derived CDR1 and CDR2 are MNHNS and SASEGT. The CDR3 sequence is 14 residues long. With 3 bases removed from V and 5 bases from J, the gap between germline ends came to 13 bases. The DNA of the CDR3 is TGTGCCAGCAGTGATCGGGGGGAGGATACTGAAGCTTTCTTT. Its protein product is CASSDRGEDTEAFF.